These 29 T cell receptor beta chains were sequenced from one sample in a study of identical twins. TCRdb used MiXCR to reprocess the 5' RACE reads, holding one entry per CDR3 protein. The sample carries about 150,000 distinct CDR3 sequences, roughly 3.5% recorded once. The sequencing sample was made of memory T cells sorted from blood. The receptors come from a young man in good health.

This clonotype was detected many times. The chain couples TRBV12-3 or TRBV12-4 to TRBJ2-3, with 9 bases lining up with TRBD2. The CDR3 runs to 17 residues. The trim removed 3 bases at V and 4 bases at J, leaving 11 bases unmatched. The CDR3 bases are TGTGCCAGCAGTTTCCAAGTTAGCGGGAGAGAGGCAGATACGCAGTATTTT. It codes for CASSFQVSGREADTQYF.

This clonotype was counted ten times or more. The V call is TRBV12-3 or TRBV12-4, the J call TRBJ1-1; D may be TRBD1 (5 bases). V was pared by 3 bases and J by 0 bases, with 8 bases between. CDR3 length: 14 residues. The DNA of the CDR3 is TGTGCCAGCAGTTTTCAGGGCGTGAACACTGAAGCTTTCTTT. Protein sequence: CASSFQGVNTEAFF.

This clonotype was observed at least ten times. V is TRBV4-3 and J is TRBJ2-7, with D tentatively TRBD1 (6 bases). The germline V gene encodes CDR1 LGHNA and CDR2 YSLEER. This CDR3 is built from 13 residues. Trimming removed 1 base from V and 11 bases from J, with 15 bases in between. For the CDR3, the DNA is TGCGCCAGCAGCCAAGTAATTTACAGGGACGAGTACTTC. Its protein is CASSQVIYRDEYF.

This clonotype was observed many times. The chain carries TRBV7-9 and TRBJ2-2; perhaps TRBD2 as D (5 bases). The CDR3 covers 15 residues. V gave up 0 bases and J gave up 0 bases, with 5 bases separating them. Germline V CDR1 and CDR2: SEHNR, FQNEAQ (reference sequence). CDR3 nucleotides: TGTGCCAGCAGCTTAGCGGGAGCGAACACCGGGGAGCTGTTTTTT. Protein: CASSLAGANTGELFF.

This clonotype was seen at least ten times. CDR3 in amino acids: CGSGSGGRELFF. Here the CDR3 DNA reads TGTGGGAGCGGGAGTGGAGGCCGGGAGCTGTTTTTT. The V gene is TRBV3-1, the J gene TRBJ2-2, with 8 positions matching TRBD2. The CDR3 length is 12 residues. CDR1 is LGHDT and CDR2 is YNNKEL in the germline V gene (reference sequence).

This clonotype was seen ten or more times. The chain couples TRBV20-1 to TRBJ1-5, with D unclear. Deletions cut 3 bases from V and 2 bases from J, with 11 bases between. The germline V gene has CDR1 DFQATT and CDR2 SNEGSKA (reference sequence). This CDR3 is 14 amino acids long. Written as DNA, the CDR3 is TGCAGTGCTAGTCGACCTTTGGGCAATCAGCCCCAGCATTTT. Translating gives CSASRPLGNQPQHF.

This clonotype has ten or more counts. The genes are TRBV20-1 and TRBJ2-2; D unclear. V gave up 5 bases and J gave up 7 bases, with 17 bases separating them. CDR3 size: 14 residues. Germline assignment: CDR1 DFQATT and CDR2 SNEGSKA (reference sequence). CDR3 sequence (DNA): TGCAGTGCTCTTAGGGCTCTGGACGGCGGGGAGCTGTTTTTT. It encodes CSALRALDGGELFF.

There are many counts of this clonotype. Here the CDR3 DNA reads TGTGCCAGCAGCACCCGGACAGGGGGCTCCTACGAGCAGTACTTC. Amino acid sequence: CASSTRTGGSYEQYF. The V gene is TRBV7-8, the J gene TRBJ2-7, with 10 bases lining up with TRBD1. The J segment lost 0 bases and the V segment lost 5 bases, leaving 4 bases of the junction unmatched. Germline-derived CDR1 and CDR2 are SGHVS and FQNEAQ. CDR3 length equals 15 residues.

This clonotype was seen only once. No conserved phenylalanine or tryptophan is present at the end of the CDR3, so a read error is the likely explanation. V is TRBV7-8 and J is TRBJ1-1; tentative D call: TRBD1 (5 bases). The CDR3 extends over 14 amino acids. Germline V gives CDR1 SGHVS, CDR2 FQNEAQ. V lost 5 bases to trimming and J lost 4 bases, with 14 bases between them. Here the CDR3 DNA reads TGTGCCAGCAGCGGACAAGGAGGGAGCACTGAAGCTTTCTAT. Its translation: CASSGQGGSTEAFY.

This clonotype has ten or more counts. The chain recombines TRBV9 with TRBJ2-1, with 10 bases aligning to TRBD2. CDR1 SGDLS and CDR2 YYNGEE come from the germline V gene. The CDR3 loop spans 17 amino acids. The J segment lost 4 bases and the V segment lost 0 bases, leaving 7 bases of the junction unmatched. CDR3: CASSVAYRTSGYNEQFF. DNA for the CDR3: TGTGCCAGCAGCGTAGCTTACCGGACTAGCGGATACAATGAGCAGTTCTTC.

This clonotype was found many times. The chain has TRBV4-2 and TRBJ2-1, with TRBD2 matching 12 bases. The CDR3 totals 15 residues. The V gene's germline CDR1 is LGHNA and CDR2 YNFKEQ. J gave up 7 bases and V 1 base, and 2 bases lay outside the gene matches. The CDR3 coding sequence is TGTGCCAGCAGCCAAGGTACTAGCGGGAGGAATGAGCAGTTCTTC. Translation: CASSQGTSGRNEQFF.

This clonotype appeared many times. The chain links TRBV14 to TRBJ2-1; no definite D call. The CDR3 consists of 12 residues. The V end lost 2 bases, the J end lost 5 bases, and 4 bases lay between the germline ends. The germline V gene encodes CDR1 SGHDN and CDR2 FVKESK. The CDR3 nucleotides read TGTGCCAGCAGCCAACACAACAATGAGCAGTTCTTC. Translation gives CASSQHNNEQFF.

There are many counts of this clonotype. This rearrangement joins TRBV5-5 to TRBJ2-4; TRBD1 agrees at 11 bases. With V trimmed by 2 bases and J by 6 bases, 10 bases remained unmatched. Germline CDR1 is SGHKS and CDR2 is YYEKEE (reference sequence). The CDR3 is made up of 17 amino acids. In DNA form, the CDR3 reads TGTGCCAGCAGCTTCCACCAGGGACAGGGGGTCGGAAACATTCAGTACTTC. As protein: CASSFHQGQGVGNIQYF.

This clonotype came up many times. The chain is built from TRBV29-1 and TRBJ2-5, with 7 bases fitting TRBD1. V trimming: 7 bases; J trimming: 2 bases; junction bases outside the gene matches: 7. The CDR3 covers 13 residues. Germline lookup yields CDR1 SQVTM and CDR2 ANQGSEA. The CDR3 is CSARGQDQETQYF. The DNA of the CDR3 is TGCAGCGCTAGAGGACAGGATCAAGAGACCCAGTACTTC. The whole variable domain, filled in from reference TRBV29-1 and TRBJ2-5, reads SAVISQKPSRDICQRGTSLTIQCQVDSQVTMMFWYRQQPGQSLTLIATANQGSEATYESGFVIDKFPISRPNLTFSTLTVSNMSPEDSSIYLCSARGQDQETQYFGPGTRLLVL.

This clonotype was picked up many times. The chain joins TRBV15 to TRBJ2-7; possibly TRBD1 for D (5 bases). Trimming took 6 bases from V and 4 from J, leaving 19 bases between them. The CDR3 is 15 residues long. Looked up from germline, CDR1 is LNHNV and CDR2 is YYDKDF (reference sequence). The CDR3: CATRNLGQSPYEQYF. Here the CDR3 DNA reads TGTGCCACCAGGAATTTGGGGCAGTCTCCTTACGAGCAGTACTTC.

In its sample, this clonotype was seen many times. The chain employs TRBV20-1 and TRBJ2-1; 10 nucleotides agree with TRBD1. V trimming: 3 bases; J trimming: 6 bases; junction bases outside the gene matches: 5. The CDR3 has 14 residues. CDR1 and CDR2 from the germline V gene are DFQATT and SNEGSKA (reference sequence). In DNA, the CDR3 is TGCAGTGCTAGGCGGACAGGGGGTTTCAATGAGCAGTTCTTC. Its translation: CSARRTGGFNEQFF.

This clonotype has ten or more counts. This chain connects TRBV14 to TRBJ1-1; D not certain. The CDR3 length is 16 residues. Looked up from germline, CDR1 is SGHDN and CDR2 is FVKESK. Trimming shortened V by 4 bases and J by 3 bases, and 18 bases separated the two germline ends. In DNA, the CDR3 is TGTGCCAGCAGCCTGCTAGAGTGGGTGAACCACACTGAAGCTTTCTTT. This encodes CASSLLEWVNHTEAFF. The variable domain in full, completed from reference TRBV14 and TRBJ1-1, reads EAGVTQFPSHSVIEKGQTVTLRCDPISGHDNLYWYRRVMGKEIKFLLHFVKESKQDESGMPNNRFLAERTGGTYSTLKVQPAELEDSGVYFCASSLLEWVNHTEAFFGQGTRLTVV.

This clonotype was detected many times. V usage is TRBV20-1 and J usage is TRBJ2-3, with a tentative D call TRBD1 (6 bases). V lost 0 bases, J lost 6 bases, and 16 bases lay in between. The CDR3 covers 15 residues. Germline assignment: CDR1 DFQATT and CDR2 SNEGSKA (reference sequence). Written as DNA, the CDR3 is TGCAGTGCTAGAGATCCTCTACAGGGATCGGATACGCAGTATTTT. Translation gives CSARDPLQGSDTQYF.

This clonotype was recorded many times. V usage is TRBV10-3 and J usage is TRBJ2-2; D is ambiguous. Trimming took off 3 bases at V and 6 bases at J, with 8 bases between the two ends. The CDR3 length is 13 residues. In germline, CDR1 is ENHRY, CDR2 SYGVKD. CDR3 amino acids: CAISDRSPGELFF. As DNA, the CDR3 is TGTGCCATCAGTGACAGGAGTCCCGGGGAGCTGTTTTTT.

This clonotype was detected many times. The chain combines TRBV6-2 or TRBV6-3 with TRBJ2-1; 13 bases match TRBD2. V dropped 6 bases and J dropped 15; count of bases not matched to a gene: 11. Germline V CDR1 and CDR2: MNHEY, SVGEGT. This CDR3 contains 14 residues. CDR3 in DNA: TGTGCCAGCAGCCCTATGAAAGGACTAGCGGGGGTGTTCTTC. It encodes CASSPMKGLAGVFF.

This clonotype was picked up many times. The chain uses TRBV5-1 and TRBJ2-7; the D gene is possibly TRBD2 (7 bases). V lost 4 bases, J lost 6 bases, and 14 bases lay in between. Germline CDR1 is SGHRS and CDR2 is YFSETQ. There are 13 residues in the CDR3. CDR3 residues: CASSLRGGGEQYV. The CDR3 DNA is TGCGCCAGCAGCCTTCGAGGGGGGGGCGAGCAGTACGTC.

This clonotype has just a few counts. This chain uses TRBV5-1 with TRBJ2-5, with D perhaps TRBD2 (6 bases). V was clipped by 9 bases and J by 5 bases, with 20 bases between them. The CDR3 length is 14 residues. CDR1 and CDR2 from the germline V gene are SGHRS and YFSETQ. The CDR3 sequence: CATPGRDRRETQYF. The CDR3 DNA follows: TGCGCCACCCCCGGGCGGGATCGCCGTGAGACCCAGTACTTC.

This clonotype was counted many times. V is TRBV29-1 and J is TRBJ1-3, with TRBD1 matching over 9 bases. The germline V gene has CDR1 SQVTM and CDR2 ANQGSEA. This CDR3 is 14 amino acids long. V trimming: 5 bases; J trimming: 2 bases; junction bases outside the gene matches: 4. The CDR3 loop is CSVLQGAAGNTIYF. The CDR3 nucleotides are TGCAGCGTTTTACAGGGGGCGGCTGGAAACACCATATATTTT.

This clonotype was recorded at least ten times. The chain links TRBV5-1 to TRBJ1-5; maybe TRBD1 (5 bases). The germline gives CDR1 SGHRS, CDR2 YFSETQ. This CDR3 spans 15 amino acids. V was trimmed by 0 bases and J by 4 bases, leaving 11 bases between them. CDR3 residues: CASSLEPGRNQPQHF. In DNA form, the CDR3 reads TGCGCCAGCAGCTTGGAGCCAGGGAGGAATCAGCCCCAGCATTTT.

This clonotype appeared many times. The chain recombines TRBV20-1 with TRBJ2-1, with 8 bases lining up with TRBD2. This CDR3 contains 14 residues. Looked up from germline, CDR1 is DFQATT and CDR2 is SNEGSKA (reference sequence). J lost 10 bases, V lost 0 bases, and 8 bases had no gene match. CDR3 DNA: TGCAGTGCTAGAGATGGAGCGGGGGAAGGGGAGCAGTTCTTC. Encoded protein: CSARDGAGEGEQFF.

This clonotype was seen at least ten times. V usage is TRBV14 and J usage is TRBJ2-7; possibly TRBD1 or TRBD2 for D (5 bases each). The CDR3 is 15 amino acids. Trimming left V 5 bases short and J 3 bases short, with 17 bases between. Germline V gene data show CDR1 as SGHDN and CDR2 as FVKESK. The CDR3 loop is CASSSRPGTVYEQYF. The CDR3 region has the DNA TGTGCCAGCAGCTCTCGCCCCGGGACGGTCTACGAGCAGTACTTC.

The table lists this clonotype with many counts. The chain joins TRBV27 to TRBJ1-1; D uncertain. From germline, CDR1 is MNHEY and CDR2 SMNVEV (reference sequence). The CDR3 consists of 19 residues. V was clipped by 6 bases and J by 0 bases, with 26 bases between them. The chain's CDR3 is CASSSTGLGRGLMNTEAFF. The CDR3 region has the DNA TGTGCCAGCAGCTCGACTGGTCTAGGACGGGGATTAATGAACACTGAAGCTTTCTTT.

A single count supports this clonotype. This sequence joins TRBV27 and TRBJ2-2; TRBD1 is a possible D gene (6 bases). CDR3 length: 15 amino acids. The germline V gene has CDR1 MNHEY and CDR2 SMNVEV (reference sequence). The V end lost 9 bases, the J end lost 7 bases, and 21 bases lay between the germline ends. In DNA form, the CDR3 reads TGTGCCAGAAGGACCACAGGGCCAAGGAGCGGGGAGCTGTTTTTT. It translates to CARRTTGPRSGELFF.

In this sample, this clonotype turned up many times. The J gene is TRBJ1-5, the V gene TRBV12-3 or TRBV12-4; TRBD1 might be the D (6 bases). Trimming took off 5 bases at V and 1 base at J, with 9 bases between the two ends. The CDR3 is 14 amino acids. The CDR3 DNA is TGTGCCAGCAGTCTAACAGGGAGCAATCAGCCCCAGCATTTT. Its translation: CASSLTGSNQPQHF.